A single sample gave rise to the 16 T cell receptor beta chains below, sequenced in a study of T cell repertoires in aging, cancer and after chemotherapy. Amplification of TCR beta used genomic DNA extracted from peripheral blood. A mixed TRB-A/B primer pool amplified rearranged TRB by multiplex touch-down PCR. In TCRdb, the multiplex PCR reads were re-called with MiXCR into one record per CDR3 protein. The sample lists some 20,000 distinct CDR3 sequences; about 37% were seen once. Sequenced material: blood. The receptors shown here come from a human donor with a solid tumor.

This chain links TRBV19 with TRBJ1-5; 9 nucleotides align to TRBD1. The CDR3 runs 15 residues. The V and J ends lost 6 bases and 2 bases, in that order; junction bases with no gene match: 5. Germline CDR1 reads LNHDA; CDR2 reads SQIVND (reference sequence). CDR3 amino acids: CASSLQGAGNQPQHF. Written as DNA, the CDR3 is TGTGCCAGTAGCCTACAGGGGGCAGGCAATCAGCCCCAGCATTTT. Filled out from reference TRBV19 and TRBJ1-5, the complete variable domain reads DGGITQSPKYLFRKEGQNVTLSCEQNLNHDAMYWYRQDPGQGLRLIYYSQIVNDFQKGDIAEGYSVSREKKESFPLTVTSAQKNPTAFYLCASSLQGAGNQPQHFGDGTRLSIL.

The V call is TRBV27, the J call TRBJ1-1, with 7 bases aligning to TRBD1. V shed 5 bases, J shed 4 bases, and the junction held 4 bases outside the gene matches. Germline loops: CDR1 MNHEY, CDR2 SMNVEV (reference sequence). The CDR3 contains 13 residues. The CDR3 DNA is TGTGCCAGCAGTACAGGGGTTGTCACTGAAGCTTTCTTT. Protein: CASSTGVVTEAFF.

The chain combines TRBV6-1 with TRBJ2-5; no clear D gene. Germline loops: CDR1 MNHNS, CDR2 SASEGT. The CDR3 consists of 13 residues. Between the trimmed V and J ends, which lost 3 bases and 0 bases, there was a span of 5 bases. The CDR3 spells CASSDGYQETQYF. Here the CDR3 DNA reads TGTGCCAGCAGTGACGGATACCAAGAGACCCAGTACTTC.

The chain uses TRBV19 and TRBJ2-1, with a possible D match to TRBD1 (6 bases). Germline CDR1 reads LNHDA; CDR2 reads SQIVND (reference sequence). CDR3 length equals 13 residues. V was shortened by 6 bases and J by 3 bases, with 9 bases between the two germline ends. This CDR3 is CASRRDNYNEQFF. As DNA, the CDR3 is TGTGCCAGTAGAAGGGACAACTACAATGAGCAGTTCTTC. The full variable domain, completed using reference TRBV19 and TRBJ2-1, is DGGITQSPKYLFRKEGQNVTLSCEQNLNHDAMYWYRQDPGQGLRLIYYSQIVNDFQKGDIAEGYSVSREKKESFPLTVTSAQKNPTAFYLCASRRDNYNEQFFGPGTRLTVL.

The rearrangement uses TRBV12-3 or TRBV12-4 and TRBJ2-5, with TRBD1 as a possible D gene (7 bases). V shed 1 base and J shed 5 bases, with 14 bases lying between them. The CDR3 covers 15 residues. CDR3 DNA sequence: TGTGCCAGCAGTTTAGTCGGGCAGGGGGGCGAGACCCAGTACTTC. This sequence encodes CASSLVGQGGETQYF.

CDR3 sequence reads: CASSRKGSSYEQYF. DNA for the CDR3: TGTGCCAGCAGCCGAAAGGGGAGCTCCTACGAGCAGTACTTC. V is TRBV6-5 and J is TRBJ2-7; TRBD1 or TRBD2 may be the D gene (5 bases each). The CDR3 extends over 14 amino acids. Germline V lookup: CDR1 MNHEY, CDR2 SVGAGI. V was cut by 6 bases and J by 0 bases, with 12 bases left in between.

By sample fraction, this clonotype is medium-sized. The chain couples TRBV6-1 to TRBJ2-6, with D hard to call. Trimming removed 1 base at V and 1 base at J, with 2 bases between. This CDR3 has 14 residues. CDR1 and CDR2 from the germline V gene are MNHNS and SASEGT. The CDR3 nucleotides read TGTGCCAGCAGTGAAGGGTCTGGGGCCAACGTCCTGACTTTC. It is translated as CASSEGSGANVLTF.

This clonotype is medium-sized. This sequence joins TRBV30 and TRBJ2-4; TRBD1 or TRBD2 may be the D gene (5 bases each). Trimming pared 4 bases from V and 6 bases from J, leaving 13 bases between. This CDR3 region has 13 residues. Germline V gene data show CDR1 as GTSNPN and CDR2 as SVGIG (reference sequence). CDR3 DNA: TGTGCCTGGAATCTAGGGACGGGAAACATTCAGTACTTC. Its translation: CAWNLGTGNIQYF.

The chain employs TRBV5-6 and TRBJ2-1; the match to TRBD2 covers 9 bases. Germline assignment: CDR1 SGHDT and CDR2 YYEEEE. This CDR3 is 14 amino acids long. Trimming at V came to 0 bases and at J to 9 bases, leaving 4 bases not matched to a gene. The CDR3 here is CASSLGLAVLEQFF. CDR3 coding DNA: TGTGCCAGCAGCTTGGGACTAGCGGTGCTTGAGCAGTTCTTC.

The chain combines TRBV5-6 with TRBJ2-3; 10 bases fit TRBD1. J was trimmed by 6 bases and V by 0 bases; bases with no gene match: 4. Germline V lookup: CDR1 SGHDT, CDR2 YYEEEE. The CDR3 is made up of 15 amino acids. In nucleotides, the CDR3 is TGTGCCAGCAGCTTGGTCGGGACAGGGGCCGATACGCAGTATTTT. It is translated as CASSLVGTGADTQYF. The whole variable domain, remainder taken from reference TRBV5-6 and TRBJ2-3, is DAGVTQSPTHLIKTRGQQVTLRCSPKSGHDTVSWYQQALGQGPQFIFQYYEEEERQRGNFPDRFSGHQFPNYSSELNVNALLLGDSALYLCASSLVGTGADTQYFGPGTRLTVL.

This clonotype is deemed medium-sized. This chain links TRBV19 with TRBJ1-5; possible D gene TRBD1, 6 bases. Germline V lookup: CDR1 LNHDA, CDR2 SQIVND (reference sequence). The V and J ends lost 3 bases and 3 bases respectively, with 15 bases between them. The CDR3 runs 16 residues. The CDR3 bases are TGTGCCAGTAGTATCACGGCGAGGGGGATCAATCAGCCCCAGCATTTT. It is translated as CASSITARGINQPQHF.

The rearrangement uses TRBV24-1 and TRBJ2-5; 7 bases are shared with TRBD1. This CDR3 is built from 14 residues. Germline V CDR1 and CDR2: KGHDR, SFDVKD. Germline trimming cut 8 bases from V and 1 base from J; bases unmatched to any gene: 6. As DNA, the CDR3 is TGTGCCACCAAGAGGCACAGGGGCCAAGAGACCCAGTACTTC. Protein sequence: CATKRHRGQETQYF.

Worth noting for this clonotype: Compared with germline, one end of the junction differs, possibly owing to a read error. CDR3 sequence reads: CASSLGQGNNQPQHF. The CDR3, as DNA: TGTGCCAGCAGTTTAGGACAGGGTAACAATCAGCCCCAGCATTTT. This sequence joins TRBV7-4 and TRBJ1-5; 8 nucleotides align to TRBD1. CDR3 length: 15 residues. Germline CDR1 reads SGHVT; CDR2 reads SQSDAQ.

The rearrangement links TRBV5-6 to TRBJ1-2; D is possibly TRBD1 (5 bases). V lost 0 bases and J lost 3, with 9 bases in between. Germline assignment: CDR1 SGHDT and CDR2 YYEEEE. The CDR3 runs 14 residues. CDR3 in amino acids: CASSLGREDYGYTF. The DNA for the CDR3 is TGTGCCAGCAGCTTGGGCAGGGAGGACTATGGCTACACCTTC.

The chain combines TRBV6-2 or TRBV6-3 with TRBJ2-2, with D unclear. CDR3 size: 12 residues. Germline-derived CDR1 and CDR2 are MNHEY and SVGEGT. V lost 6 bases to trimming and J lost 8 bases, with 10 bases between them. CDR3 in amino acids: CASSPFLGELFF. For the CDR3, the DNA is TGTGCCAGCAGCCCCTTTCTAGGGGAGCTGTTTTTT.

By sample share, this clonotype is medium-sized. The chain recombines TRBV11-1 with TRBJ1-6; no firm D call. The germline V gene encodes CDR1 SGHAT and CDR2 FQDESV (reference sequence). This CDR3 has 13 residues. V was clipped by 2 bases and J by 7 bases, with 6 bases between them. CDR3 residues: CASSLMSNSPLHF. As DNA, the CDR3 is TGTGCCAGCAGCTTAATGTCAAATTCACCCCTCCACTTT.